A single sample is the source of the 31 T cell receptor beta chains below, sequenced in a study of blood T cells in healthy people across ages. Next came a second PCR, run for roughly 6 to 11 cycles, which used a sample-barcoded 5' primer along with a J-beta primer mix. One entry per CDR3 protein, called by TCRdb with MiXCR from the 5' RACE reads. The table shows about 970,000 distinct CDR3 sequences, with roughly 50% occurring only once. Sequenced sample: blood. The receptor source for this set is a woman between 55 and 75 years old in good health.

There are a few counts of this clonotype. The chain recombines TRBV12-3 or TRBV12-4 with TRBJ1-1; possible D gene TRBD1, 5 bases. The CDR3 loop spans 15 amino acids. Between the trimmed V and J ends, which lost 5 bases and 5 bases, there was a span of 18 bases. The CDR3 region is CASSTEGVTGTEAFF. The DNA for the CDR3 is TGTGCCAGCAGTACGGAAGGGGTGACGGGGACTGAAGCTTTCTTT.

This clonotype was seen repeatedly, ten times or more. The genes are TRBV12-3 or TRBV12-4 and TRBJ2-3; 8 bases are shared with TRBD1. This CDR3 spans 15 amino acids. J lost 2 bases, V lost 5 bases, and 6 bases had no gene match. The CDR3 DNA is TGTGCCAGCAGTCAGGGGGCTCTTCTCACAGATACGCAGTATTTT. Its translation is CASSQGALLTDTQYF.

The chain recombines TRBV4-2 with TRBJ2-1, with D unresolved. CDR3 size: 13 residues. Germline CDR1 LGHNA, CDR2 YNFKEQ. Trimming took off 1 base at V and 10 bases at J, with 11 bases between the two ends. CDR3 in DNA: TGTGCCAGCAGCCAAGTGGGTTTGCGAGAGCAGTTCTTC. Encoded protein: CASSQVGLREQFF.

The sample holds a few counts of this clonotype. Germline is not matched at one junction end, which may reflect a read error. J is TRBJ2-5 and V is TRBV27; D could derive from TRBD1 or TRBD2 (6 bases each). CDR1 MNHEY and CDR2 SMNVEV come from the germline V gene (reference sequence). The CDR3 extends over 13 amino acids. The chain's CDR3 is CVSSERGVETQYF. CDR3 bases: TGTGTCAGCTCCGAAAGGGGGGTGGAGACCCAGTACTTC.

This chain connects TRBV29-1 to TRBJ1-2; 7 bases map to TRBD1. The CDR3 contains 13 residues. Germline CDR1 and CDR2: SQVTM and ANQGSEA. V shed 3 bases and J 7 bases; nucleotides not matched to a gene: 8. The CDR3 loop is CSVERGRRGGYTF. The CDR3, as DNA: TGCAGCGTTGAGAGGGGGCGTCGAGGTGGCTACACCTTC.

In this sample, this clonotype turned up a few times. The chain combines TRBV7-7 with TRBJ2-5; D not certain. Per the germline V gene, CDR1 is SSHAT and CDR2 is FNYEAQ (reference sequence). The CDR3 length is 13 residues. V was cut by 1 base and J by 3 bases, with 6 bases left in between. The CDR3 nucleotides read TGTGCCAGCAGCTTAGATGCGGAAGAGACCCAGTACTTC. Protein product: CASSLDAEETQYF.

The V gene is TRBV9, the J gene TRBJ1-1; D is perhaps TRBD1 (5 bases). The V end was cut by 3 bases, the J end by 2 bases, with 17 bases between. The CDR3 is made up of 16 amino acids. Germline values: CDR1 SGDLS, CDR2 YYNGEE. The DNA for the CDR3 is TGTGCCAGCAGCGGGGAGGGGATCAGAGCAAACACTGAAGCTTTCTTT. Translating gives CASSGEGIRANTEAFF.

There are a few counts of this clonotype. The chain links TRBV18 to TRBJ2-7; 7 bases match TRBD2. V lost 2 bases to trimming and J lost 6 bases; unmatched junction nucleotides: 7. This CDR3 region has 14 residues. Germline assignment: CDR1 KGHSH and CDR2 LQKENI. For the CDR3, the DNA is TGTGCCAGCTCACCAGGGCGGGAGCCCCTCGAGCAGTACTTC. It yields the protein CASSPGREPLEQYF.

The sample holds one count of this clonotype. This rearrangement joins TRBV20-1 to TRBJ2-7; 8 bases align to TRBD2. Per germline, CDR1 DFQATT and CDR2 SNEGSKA (reference sequence). The CDR3 length is 14 residues. The J segment lost 5 bases and the V segment lost 0 bases, leaving 6 bases of the junction unmatched. The CDR3 nucleotides are TGCAGTGCTAGAGAGGGCGGGAGGCACCACGAGCAGTACTTC. It encodes CSAREGGRHHEQYF.

The chain links TRBV2 to TRBJ2-7; 7 bases align to TRBD1. The CDR3 contains 12 residues. Germline values: CDR1 SNHLY, CDR2 FYNNEI. The V segment lost 6 bases and the J segment 1 base; nucleotides outside the gene matches: 0. CDR3 sequence reads: CASRGQSYEQYF. As DNA, the CDR3 is TGTGCCAGCAGGGGACAGTCCTACGAGCAGTACTTC.

V and J are TRBV3-1 and TRBJ1-5; D is possibly TRBD1 (6 bases). V lost 0 bases, J lost 7 bases, and 13 bases lay in between. In germline, CDR1 is LGHDT, CDR2 YNNKEL (reference sequence). The CDR3 is 15 amino acids. CDR3 protein: CASSQEAGAWQPQHF. DNA for the CDR3: TGTGCCAGCAGCCAAGAAGCAGGGGCTTGGCAGCCCCAGCATTTT. Looking up the rest from reference TRBV3-1 and TRBJ1-5 gives the full variable domain: DTAVSQTPKYLVTQMGNDKSIKCEQNLGHDTMYWYKQDSKKFLKIMFSYNNKELIINETVPNRFSPKSPDKAHLNLHINSLELGDSAVYFCASSQEAGAWQPQHFGDGTRLSIL.

The chain is built from TRBV6-1 and TRBJ2-3; no clear D gene. The length of the CDR3 is 12 residues. Germline values: CDR1 MNHNS, CDR2 SASEGT. Trimming removed 8 bases at V and 2 bases at J, with 8 bases between. CDR3 DNA: TGTGCCAGCGCGTGGCCCACAGATACGCAGTATTTT. Encoded protein: CASAWPTDTQYF.

This clonotype has just a few counts. The chain has TRBV7-2 and TRBJ2-5; the D gene is possibly TRBD2 (5 bases). This CDR3 spans 14 amino acids. Between the trimmed V and J ends, which lost 1 base and 5 bases, there was a span of 11 bases. Germline loops: CDR1 SGHTA, CDR2 FQGNSA. In nucleotides, the CDR3 is TGTGCCAGCAGCTTAGAGGCCCAGCGGGAGACCCAGTACTTC. This sequence encodes CASSLEAQRETQYF.

The rearrangement uses TRBV20-1 and TRBJ2-7; D remains unclear. Trimming took 1 base from V and 0 from J, leaving 7 bases between them. CDR1 and CDR2 (germline): DFQATT, SNEGSKA (reference sequence). The CDR3 totals 13 residues. The CDR3 region is CSARAYFSYEQYF. CDR3 coding DNA: TGCAGTGCTAGAGCGTACTTCTCCTACGAGCAGTACTTC.

The rearrangement joins TRBV20-1 to TRBJ2-3; TRBD1 might be the D (5 bases). The CDR3 runs 15 residues. The V gene lost 4 bases and the J gene lost 2 bases, with 16 bases spanning the gap. Germline V gives CDR1 DFQATT, CDR2 SNEGSKA (reference sequence). For the CDR3, the DNA is TGCAGTGCTAAAAGACCGACAGAAAACACAGATACGCAGTATTTT. Amino acids: CSAKRPTENTDTQYF.

This sequence joins TRBV9 and TRBJ2-7, with TRBD1 as a possible D gene (5 bases). This CDR3 contains 14 residues. V lost 6 bases to trimming and J lost 4 bases, with 17 bases between them. Germline assignment: CDR1 SGDLS and CDR2 YYNGEE. The CDR3 reads CASISRGPRYEQYF. The CDR3 DNA reads TGTGCCAGCATAAGTAGGGGCCCTCGGTACGAGCAGTACTTC.

Comments on this clonotype: Compared with germline, one end of the junction differs, possibly owing to a read error. The V call is TRBV6-1, the J call TRBJ2-7; D possibly uses TRBD1 or TRBD2 (7 bases each). Germline CDR1 and CDR2: MNHNS and SASEGT. CDR3 length: 15 residues. The CDR3 reads CASREAGQSRYEQYF. CDR3 bases: TGTGCCAGCAGGGAAGCGGGACAGTCGAGATACGAGCAGTACTTC.

In this sample, this clonotype turned up many times. The chain combines TRBV27 with TRBJ1-2; TRBD1 agrees at 9 bases. CDR1 and CDR2 (germline): MNHEY, SMNVEV (reference sequence). CDR3 size: 14 residues. Losses at the gene ends were 4 bases for V and 2 bases for J; bases not matched to a gene: 2. The CDR3 sequence: CASSSGQGNYGYTF. In DNA, the CDR3 is TGTGCCAGCAGTTCGGGACAGGGAAACTATGGCTACACCTTC.

This clonotype turned up a few times. This chain links TRBV7-2 with TRBJ2-3, with D possibly being TRBD2 (5 bases). From germline, CDR1 is SGHTA and CDR2 FQGNSA. The CDR3 is made up of 13 amino acids. The V and J ends lost 5 bases and 10 bases respectively, with 16 bases between them. CDR3 sequence (DNA): TGTGCCAGCAGCCCAGGTGGCGGGCCTGCGCAGTATTTT. It specifies CASSPGGGPAQYF. The full variable domain, with the rest looked up from reference TRBV7-2 and TRBJ2-3, is GAGVSQSPSNKVTEKGKDVELRCDPISGHTALYWYRQSLGQGLEFLIYFQGNSAPDKSGLPSDRFSAERTGGSVSTLTIQRTQQEDSAVYLCASSPGGGPAQYFGPGTRLTVL.

The chain is built from TRBV30 and TRBJ2-5, with 7 positions matching TRBD1. Germline CDR1 GTSNPN, CDR2 SVGIG (reference sequence). V shed 5 bases and J 11 bases; nucleotides not matched to a gene: 8. This CDR3 spans 11 amino acids. The CDR3 bases are TGTGCCTGGGGACAGGACAATGAGCAGTACTTC. Encoded protein: CAWGQDNEQYF. The full variable domain, in which reference TRBV30 and TRBJ2-5 provide the parts outside the CDR3, is SQTIHQWPATLVQPVGSPLSLECTVEGTSNPNLYWYRQAAGRGLQLLFYSVGIGQISSEVPQNLSASRPQDRQFILSSKKLLLSDSGFYLCAWGQDNEQYFGPGTRLLVL.

The chain joins TRBV5-6 to TRBJ2-4; weak D call: TRBD1 (5 bases). This CDR3 has 15 residues. Germline V CDR1 and CDR2: SGHDT, YYEEEE. The V gene lost 4 bases and the J gene lost 13 bases, with 24 bases spanning the gap. The CDR3 here is CASSPVGREDNEQYF. Written as DNA, the CDR3 is TGTGCCAGCAGCCCCGTTGGGCGAGAGGACAATGAGCAGTACTTC.

About this clonotype itself: A read error may account for a junction end that differs from germline. The J gene is TRBJ1-2, the V gene TRBV5-6; D is unresolved. Germline-derived CDR1 and CDR2 are SGHDT and YYEEEE. This CDR3 is 12 amino acids long. The CDR3 bases are TGTGCCTGCAGCTTGTCGGGGAATGGCTACACCTTC. Amino acid sequence: CACSLSGNGYTF.

The chain uses TRBV7-2 and TRBJ1-4; TRBD1 might be the D (6 bases). Trimming shortened V by 2 bases and J by 6 bases, and 13 bases separated the two germline ends. The CDR3 is 15 residues long. CDR1 is SGHTA, CDR2 FQGNSA, per germline. The CDR3 region has the DNA TGTGCCAGCAGCTTATCGAGGGGGGCCTATGAAAAACTGTTTTTT. This translates into CASSLSRGAYEKLFF.

V gene TRBV24-1 combines with J gene TRBJ2-5, with D tentatively TRBD2 (5 bases). Germline loops: CDR1 KGHDR, CDR2 SFDVKD. The CDR3 is 17 amino acids. Trimming removed 0 bases at V and 5 bases at J, with 18 bases between. CDR3 nucleotide sequence: TGTGCCACCAGTGATTTGCCCCTACTTGGTTCGGGGGAGACCCAGTACTTC. This codes for CATSDLPLLGSGETQYF.

This clonotype has just a few counts. This sequence joins TRBV7-8 and TRBJ2-7; TRBD2 matches 12 bases. In germline, CDR1 is SGHVS, CDR2 FQNEAQ. The CDR3 has 16 residues. V shed 5 bases and J 4 bases; nucleotides not matched to a gene: 9. The CDR3 is CASSHSPGLAGYEQYF. CDR3 bases: TGTGCCAGCAGCCATTCGCCGGGACTAGCGGGTTACGAGCAGTACTTC.

V gene TRBV7-3 combines with J gene TRBJ2-5, with D possibly TRBD2 on 5 matching bases. CDR1 is SGHTA and CDR2 is FQGTGA in the germline V gene. V was clipped by 2 bases and J by 5 bases, with 15 bases between them. The length of the CDR3 is 15 residues. CDR3 region: CASSLLGASGETQYF. The CDR3 nucleotides are TGTGCCAGCAGCTTATTGGGAGCCTCCGGGGAGACCCAGTACTTC.

This chain links TRBV11-2 with TRBJ1-1; tentative D call: TRBD1 (5 bases). This CDR3 comprises 15 residues. The germline V gene encodes CDR1 SGHAT and CDR2 FQNNGV. The V and J ends lost 5 bases and 2 bases respectively, with 15 bases between them. The CDR3: CASSLYHRDNTEAFF. The CDR3 coding sequence is TGTGCCAGCAGCCTATATCACCGGGACAACACTGAAGCTTTCTTT.

This clonotype was seen a few times. The CDR3 here is CASSQLPNYEQYF. The CDR3 nucleotides are TGTGCCAGCAGCCAACTTCCCAACTACGAGCAGTACTTC. This chain uses TRBV14 with TRBJ2-7; D call uncertain. Germline CDR1 SGHDN, CDR2 FVKESK. V was shortened by 2 bases and J by 3 bases, with 8 bases between the two germline ends. The CDR3 covers 13 residues. Drawing the rest from reference TRBV14 and TRBJ2-7, the complete variable domain is EAGVTQFPSHSVIEKGQTVTLRCDPISGHDNLYWYRRVMGKEIKFLLHFVKESKQDESGMPNNRFLAERTGGTYSTLKVQPAELEDSGVYFCASSQLPNYEQYFGPGTRLTVT.

The chain is built from TRBV27 and TRBJ2-4, with D perhaps matching TRBD2 (6 bases). This CDR3 is built from 17 residues. Germline CDR1 is MNHEY and CDR2 is SMNVEV (reference sequence). Between the trimmed V and J ends, which lost 4 bases and 4 bases, there was a span of 20 bases. CDR3 in amino acids: CASSSGSSGWQKNIQYF. As DNA, the CDR3 is TGTGCCAGCAGTTCTGGGAGTAGCGGATGGCAAAAAAACATTCAGTACTTC.

The chain links TRBV20-1 to TRBJ2-1; the D is unclear. CDR1 DFQATT and CDR2 SNEGSKA come from the germline V gene (reference sequence). Trimming shortened V by 5 bases and J by 3 bases, and 5 bases separated the two germline ends. The CDR3 runs to 11 residues. The CDR3 here is CSAHIYNEQFF. In nucleotides, the CDR3 is TGCAGTGCTCATATCTACAATGAGCAGTTCTTC.

This chain joins TRBV12-3 or TRBV12-4 and TRBJ2-7; 10 bases are shared with TRBD2. With 3 bases clipped from V and 4 bases from J, the junction kept 15 bases outside the gene matches. The CDR3 has 18 residues. The CDR3 loop is CASSLYPAGGPFKYEQYF. DNA for the CDR3: TGTGCCAGCAGTTTGTATCCAGCGGGAGGGCCGTTTAAGTACGAGCAGTACTTC.